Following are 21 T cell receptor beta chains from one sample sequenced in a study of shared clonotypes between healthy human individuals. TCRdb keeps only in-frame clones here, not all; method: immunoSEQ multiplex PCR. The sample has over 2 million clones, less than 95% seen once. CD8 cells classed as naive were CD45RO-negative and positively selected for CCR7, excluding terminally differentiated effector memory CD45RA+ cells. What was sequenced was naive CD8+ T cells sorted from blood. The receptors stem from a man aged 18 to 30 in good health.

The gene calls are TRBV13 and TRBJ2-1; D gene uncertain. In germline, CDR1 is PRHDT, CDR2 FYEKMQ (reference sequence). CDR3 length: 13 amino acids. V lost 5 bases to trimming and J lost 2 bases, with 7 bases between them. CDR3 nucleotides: TGTGCCAGCAGCCACGGACCCTACAATGAGCAGTTCTTC. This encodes CASSHGPYNEQFF.

CDR3 in amino acids: CAIREGEKLFF. The CDR3 region has the DNA TGTGCCATCAGGGAGGGGGAAAAACTGTTTTTT. J is TRBJ1-4 and V is TRBV10-3, with a possible D match to TRBD1 (5 bases). The CDR3 length is 11 residues. The V end lost 6 bases, the J end lost 8 bases, and 7 bases lay between the germline ends. Germline V lookup: CDR1 ENHRY, CDR2 SYGVKD.

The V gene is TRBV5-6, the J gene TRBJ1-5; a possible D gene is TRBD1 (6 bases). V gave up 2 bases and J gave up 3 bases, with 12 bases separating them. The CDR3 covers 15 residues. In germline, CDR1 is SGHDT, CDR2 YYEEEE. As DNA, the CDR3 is TGTGCCAGCAGCTTATCCAGGGGAGACAATCAGCCCCAGCATTTT. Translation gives CASSLSRGDNQPQHF.

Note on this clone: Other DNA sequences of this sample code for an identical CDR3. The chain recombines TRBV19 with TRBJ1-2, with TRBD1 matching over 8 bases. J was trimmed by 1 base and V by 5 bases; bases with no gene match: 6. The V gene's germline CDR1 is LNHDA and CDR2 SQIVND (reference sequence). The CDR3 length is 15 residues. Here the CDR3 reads CASSPGQGFNYGYTF. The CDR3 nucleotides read TGTGCCAGTAGTCCCGGACAGGGCTTTAACTATGGCTACACCTTC. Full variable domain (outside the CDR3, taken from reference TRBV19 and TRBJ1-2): DGGITQSPKYLFRKEGQNVTLSCEQNLNHDAMYWYRQDPGQGLRLIYYSQIVNDFQKGDIAEGYSVSREKKESFPLTVTSAQKNPTAFYLCASSPGQGFNYGYTFGSGTRLTVV.

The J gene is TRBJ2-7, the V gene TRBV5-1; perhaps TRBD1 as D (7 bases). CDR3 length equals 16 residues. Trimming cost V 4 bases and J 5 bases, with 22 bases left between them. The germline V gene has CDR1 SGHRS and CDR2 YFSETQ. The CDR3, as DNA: TGCGCCAGCAGCCCCAGGGGGGAAGATCTATGGGACGAGCAGTACTTC. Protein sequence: CASSPRGEDLWDEQYF.

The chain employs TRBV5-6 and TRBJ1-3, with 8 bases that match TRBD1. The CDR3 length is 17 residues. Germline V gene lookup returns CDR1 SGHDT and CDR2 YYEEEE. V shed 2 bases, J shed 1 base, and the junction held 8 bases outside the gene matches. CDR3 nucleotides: TGTGCCAGCAGCTTACGGGACAGGACTACTTCTGGAAACACCATATATTTT. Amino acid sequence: CASSLRDRTTSGNTIYF.

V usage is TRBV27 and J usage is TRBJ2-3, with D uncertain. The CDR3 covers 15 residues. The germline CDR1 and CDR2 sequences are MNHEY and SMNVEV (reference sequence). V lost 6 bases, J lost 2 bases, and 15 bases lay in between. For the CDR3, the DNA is TGTGCCAGCAGAACCGACACCGACAACACAGATACGCAGTATTTT. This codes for CASRTDTDNTDTQYF.

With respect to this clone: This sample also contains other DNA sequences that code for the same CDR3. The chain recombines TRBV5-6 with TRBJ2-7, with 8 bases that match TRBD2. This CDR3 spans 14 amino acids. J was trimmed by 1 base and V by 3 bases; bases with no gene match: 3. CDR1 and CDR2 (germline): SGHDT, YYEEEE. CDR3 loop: CASSSAGGSYEQYF. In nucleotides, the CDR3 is TGTGCCAGCAGCTCGGCGGGGGGTTCCTACGAGCAGTACTTC.

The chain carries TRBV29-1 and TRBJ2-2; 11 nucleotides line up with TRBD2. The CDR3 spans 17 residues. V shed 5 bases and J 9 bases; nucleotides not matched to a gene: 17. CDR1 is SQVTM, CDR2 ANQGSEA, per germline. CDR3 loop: CSVPPGLAGGGGRELFF. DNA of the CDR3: TGCAGCGTTCCGCCCGGGCTAGCGGGGGGCGGGGGCAGGGAGCTGTTTTTT.

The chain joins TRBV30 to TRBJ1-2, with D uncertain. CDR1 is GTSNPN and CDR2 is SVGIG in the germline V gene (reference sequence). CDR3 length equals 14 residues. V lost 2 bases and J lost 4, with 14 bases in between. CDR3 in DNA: TGTGCCTGGAGTCCCGGTGAGTCTGGCTATGGCTACACCTTC. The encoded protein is CAWSPGESGYGYTF. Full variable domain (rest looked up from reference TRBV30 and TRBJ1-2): SQTIHQWPATLVQPVGSPLSLECTVEGTSNPNLYWYRQAAGRGLQLLFYSVGIGQISSEVPQNLSASRPQDRQFILSSKKLLLSDSGFYLCAWSPGESGYGYTFGSGTRLTVV.

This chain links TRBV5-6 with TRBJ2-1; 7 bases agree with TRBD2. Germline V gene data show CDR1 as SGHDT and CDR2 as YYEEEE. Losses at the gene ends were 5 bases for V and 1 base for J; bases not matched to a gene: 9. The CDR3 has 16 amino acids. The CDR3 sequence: CASRSGLEGSYNEQFF. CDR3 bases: TGTGCCAGCAGAAGTGGACTAGAAGGGTCCTACAATGAGCAGTTCTTC. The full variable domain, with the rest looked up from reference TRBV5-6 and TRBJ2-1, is DAGVTQSPTHLIKTRGQQVTLRCSPKSGHDTVSWYQQALGQGPQFIFQYYEEEERQRGNFPDRFSGHQFPNYSSELNVNALLLGDSALYLCASRSGLEGSYNEQFFGPGTRLTVL.

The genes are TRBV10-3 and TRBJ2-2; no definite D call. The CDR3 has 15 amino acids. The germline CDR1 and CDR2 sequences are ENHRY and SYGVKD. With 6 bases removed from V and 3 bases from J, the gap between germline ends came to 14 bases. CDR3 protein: CAIRQLGVDTGELFF. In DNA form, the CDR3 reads TGTGCCATCAGACAGCTGGGCGTCGACACCGGGGAGCTGTTTTTT.

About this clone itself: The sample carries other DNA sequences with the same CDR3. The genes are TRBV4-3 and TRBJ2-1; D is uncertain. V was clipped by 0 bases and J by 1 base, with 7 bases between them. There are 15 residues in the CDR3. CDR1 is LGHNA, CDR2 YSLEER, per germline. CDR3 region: CASSQDSSSYNEQFF. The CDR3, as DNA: TGCGCCAGCAGCCAAGATTCCAGTTCCTACAATGAGCAGTTCTTC.

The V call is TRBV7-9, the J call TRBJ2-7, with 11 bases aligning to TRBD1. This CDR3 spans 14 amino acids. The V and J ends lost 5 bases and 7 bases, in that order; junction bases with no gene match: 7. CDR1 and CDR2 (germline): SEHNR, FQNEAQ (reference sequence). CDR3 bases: TGTGCCAGCAGCCCGGGGACAGGGGGTAGGGAGCAGTACTTC. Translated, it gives CASSPGTGGREQYF.

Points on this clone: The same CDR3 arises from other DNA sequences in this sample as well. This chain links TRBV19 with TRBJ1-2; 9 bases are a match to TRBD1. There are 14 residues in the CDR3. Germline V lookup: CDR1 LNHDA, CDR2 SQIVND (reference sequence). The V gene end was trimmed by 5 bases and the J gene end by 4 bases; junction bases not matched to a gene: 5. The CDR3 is CASSATTGGYGYTF. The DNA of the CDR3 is TGTGCCAGTAGTGCGACGACAGGGGGCTATGGCTACACCTTC.

The CDR3 bases are TGTGCCAGCAGTGAAGGGGGGTTCGAGCAGTACTTC. Translation: CASSEGGFEQYF. The J gene is TRBJ2-7, the V gene TRBV11-2; the D gene could be TRBD1 or TRBD2 (6 bases each). The V end lost 6 bases, the J end lost 6 bases, and 12 bases lay between the germline ends. The CDR3 spans 12 residues. Germline lookup yields CDR1 SGHAT and CDR2 FQNNGV.

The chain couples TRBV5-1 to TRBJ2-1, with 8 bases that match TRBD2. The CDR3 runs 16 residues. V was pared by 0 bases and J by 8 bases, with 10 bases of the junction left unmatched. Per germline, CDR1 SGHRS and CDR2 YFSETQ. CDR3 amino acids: CASSLGAGLALDEQFF. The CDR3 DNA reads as TGCGCCAGCAGCTTGGGAGCCGGACTAGCTCTGGATGAGCAGTTCTTC.

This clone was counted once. The CDR3 reads CASSDAVASYNSPLHF. Written as DNA, the CDR3 is TGCGCCAGCTCTGACGCGGTCGCATCCTATAATTCACCCCTCCACTTT. The chain carries TRBV4-3 and TRBJ1-6; the D is unclear. Germline CDR1 reads LGHNA; CDR2 reads YSLEER. V lost 8 bases, J lost 1 base, and 15 bases lay in between. This CDR3 has 16 amino acids.

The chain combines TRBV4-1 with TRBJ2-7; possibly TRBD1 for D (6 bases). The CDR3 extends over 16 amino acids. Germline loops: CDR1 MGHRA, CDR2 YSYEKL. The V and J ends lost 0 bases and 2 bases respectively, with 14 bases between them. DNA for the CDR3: TGCGCCAGCAGCCAAGATCGTACAGGGCCCCCCTACGAGCAGTACTTC. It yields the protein CASSQDRTGPPYEQYF.

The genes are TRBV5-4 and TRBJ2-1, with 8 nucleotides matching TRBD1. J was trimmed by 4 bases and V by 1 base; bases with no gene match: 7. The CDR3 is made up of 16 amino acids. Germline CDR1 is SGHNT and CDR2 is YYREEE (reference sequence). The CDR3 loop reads CASSLNPQGAYNEQFF. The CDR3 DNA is TGTGCCAGCAGCTTGAACCCCCAGGGGGCGTACAATGAGCAGTTCTTC.

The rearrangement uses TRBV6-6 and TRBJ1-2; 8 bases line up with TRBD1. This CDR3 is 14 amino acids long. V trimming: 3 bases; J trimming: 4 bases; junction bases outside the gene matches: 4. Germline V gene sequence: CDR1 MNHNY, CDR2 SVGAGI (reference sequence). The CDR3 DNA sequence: TGTGCCAGCAGTTATGGACAGGGAGGCTATGGCTACACCTTC. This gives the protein CASSYGQGGYGYTF.